The text below deals with one TCR beta chain. During active infection, Seattle patients enrolled and were then monitored through disease. This entry comes from a study of blood T cell repertoires in COVID-19. At the level of the study: COVID-19 samples collected from the United States, Italy and Spain covered acute and convalescent phases. Sources were T cells, B-cell-depleted T cells, or PBMCs; the material itself was cDNA or gDNA.

CDR3 size: 13 residues. The germline V and J ends were trimmed by 2 bases and 8 bases, with 9 bases remaining between them. In germline, CDR1 is LNHNV, CDR2 YYDKDF (reference sequence). Original processing notes: The assay estimated nucleated cells by amplifying reference gene primers. Clones were read by immunoSEQ multiplex PCR, and TCRdb kept only the in-frame ones, dropping some. V, J and clone size were drawn from that table, and D and trimming were deduced from the DNA. In the table there are around 470,000 clones, 80% to 90% of which are singletons. The receptor was derived from a man between 18 and 29 years old with COVID-19, enrolled during active disease. Sequenced material: peripheral blood. The chain recombines TRBV15 with TRBJ1-4; maybe TRBD1 (6 bases). CDR3 nucleotides: TGTGCCACCAGCAGACTTGACAGGGAAAAACTGTTTTTT. Translated: CATSRLDREKLFF.